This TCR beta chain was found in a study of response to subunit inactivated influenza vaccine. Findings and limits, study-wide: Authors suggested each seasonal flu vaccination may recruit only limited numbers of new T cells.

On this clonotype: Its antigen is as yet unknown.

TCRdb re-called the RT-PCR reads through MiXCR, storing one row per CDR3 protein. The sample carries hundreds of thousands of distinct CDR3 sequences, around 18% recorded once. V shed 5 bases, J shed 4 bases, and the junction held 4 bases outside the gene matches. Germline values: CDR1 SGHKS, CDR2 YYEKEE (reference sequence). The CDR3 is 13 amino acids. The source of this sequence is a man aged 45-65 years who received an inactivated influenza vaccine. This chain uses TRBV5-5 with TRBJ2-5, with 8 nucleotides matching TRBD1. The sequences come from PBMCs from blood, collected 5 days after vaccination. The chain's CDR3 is CASRVDRGETQYF. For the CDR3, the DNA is TGTGCCAGCAGGGTCGACAGGGGAGAGACCCAGTACTTC.